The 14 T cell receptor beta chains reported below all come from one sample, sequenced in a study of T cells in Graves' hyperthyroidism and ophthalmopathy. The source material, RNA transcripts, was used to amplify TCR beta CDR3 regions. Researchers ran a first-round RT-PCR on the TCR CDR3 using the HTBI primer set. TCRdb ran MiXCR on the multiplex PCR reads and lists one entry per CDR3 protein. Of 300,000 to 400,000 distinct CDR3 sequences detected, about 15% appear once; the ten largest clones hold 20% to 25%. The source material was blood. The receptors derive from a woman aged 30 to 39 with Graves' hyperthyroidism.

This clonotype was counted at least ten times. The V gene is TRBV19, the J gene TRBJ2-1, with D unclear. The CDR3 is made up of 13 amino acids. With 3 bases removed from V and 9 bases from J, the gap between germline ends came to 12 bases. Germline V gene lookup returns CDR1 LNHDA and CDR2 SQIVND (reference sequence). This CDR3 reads CASSIDGLGEQFF. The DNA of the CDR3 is TGTGCCAGTAGTATCGACGGTCTCGGTGAGCAGTTCTTC.

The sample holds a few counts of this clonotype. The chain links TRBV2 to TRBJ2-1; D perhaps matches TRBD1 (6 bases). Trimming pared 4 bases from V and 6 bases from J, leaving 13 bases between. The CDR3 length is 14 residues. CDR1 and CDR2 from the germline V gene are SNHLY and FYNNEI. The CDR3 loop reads CASSVREGGNEQFF. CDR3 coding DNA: TGTGCCAGCAGTGTCCGAGAAGGGGGCAATGAGCAGTTCTTC.

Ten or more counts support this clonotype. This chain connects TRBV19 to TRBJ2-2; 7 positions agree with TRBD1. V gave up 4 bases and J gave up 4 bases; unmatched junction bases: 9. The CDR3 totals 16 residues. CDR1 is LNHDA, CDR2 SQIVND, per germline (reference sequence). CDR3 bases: TGTGCCAGTAGTACCCCGACAGGGTGGAGCACCGGGGAGCTGTTTTTT. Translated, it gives CASSTPTGWSTGELFF.

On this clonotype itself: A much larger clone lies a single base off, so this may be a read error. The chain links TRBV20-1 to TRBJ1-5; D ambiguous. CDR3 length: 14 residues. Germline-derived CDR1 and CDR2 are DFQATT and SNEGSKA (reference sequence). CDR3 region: CSVGMRHDNQLQHF. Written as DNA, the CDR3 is TGCAGTGTGGGAATGAGACACGACAATCAGCTCCAGCATTTT.

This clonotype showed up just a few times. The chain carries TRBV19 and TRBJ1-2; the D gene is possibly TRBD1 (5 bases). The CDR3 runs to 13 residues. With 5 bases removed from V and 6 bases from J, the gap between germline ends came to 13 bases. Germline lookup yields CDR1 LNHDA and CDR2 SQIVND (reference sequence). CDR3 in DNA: TGTGCCAGTAGTGTCCGGTTGGACAATGGCTACACCTTC. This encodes CASSVRLDNGYTF.

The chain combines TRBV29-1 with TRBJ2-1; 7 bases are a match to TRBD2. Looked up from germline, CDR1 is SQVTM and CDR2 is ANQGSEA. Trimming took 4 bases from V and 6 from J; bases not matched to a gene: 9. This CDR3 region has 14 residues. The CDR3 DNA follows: TGCAGCGTTGTAGGCGGGAGCCCGCCCAATGAGCAGTTCTTC. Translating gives CSVVGGSPPNEQFF.

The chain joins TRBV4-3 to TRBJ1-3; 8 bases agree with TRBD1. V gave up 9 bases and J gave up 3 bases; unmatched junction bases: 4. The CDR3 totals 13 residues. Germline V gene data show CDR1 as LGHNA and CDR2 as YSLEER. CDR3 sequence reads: CASGTGDGNTIYF. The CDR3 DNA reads TGCGCCAGTGGGACAGGAGATGGAAACACCATATATTTT.

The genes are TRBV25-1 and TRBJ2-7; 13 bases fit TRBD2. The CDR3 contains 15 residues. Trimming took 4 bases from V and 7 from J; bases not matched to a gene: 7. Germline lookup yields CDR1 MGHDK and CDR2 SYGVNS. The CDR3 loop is CASSGATGLAGEQYF. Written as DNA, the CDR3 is TGTGCCAGCAGTGGAGCGACGGGACTAGCGGGGGAGCAGTACTTC.

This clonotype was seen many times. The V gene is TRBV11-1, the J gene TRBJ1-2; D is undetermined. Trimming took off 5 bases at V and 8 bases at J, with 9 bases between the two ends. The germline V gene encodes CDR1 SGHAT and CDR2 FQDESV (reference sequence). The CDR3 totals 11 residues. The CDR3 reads CASSAGGGYTF. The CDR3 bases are TGTGCCAGCAGCGCGGGAGGCGGCTACACCTTC.

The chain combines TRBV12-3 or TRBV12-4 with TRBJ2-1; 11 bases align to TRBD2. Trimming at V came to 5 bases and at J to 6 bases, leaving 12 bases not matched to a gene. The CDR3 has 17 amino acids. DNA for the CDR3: TGTGCCAGCAGTCCCCTTTCCCTAGCGGGAGGTGGCAATGAGCAGTTCTTC. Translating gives CASSPLSLAGGGNEQFF.

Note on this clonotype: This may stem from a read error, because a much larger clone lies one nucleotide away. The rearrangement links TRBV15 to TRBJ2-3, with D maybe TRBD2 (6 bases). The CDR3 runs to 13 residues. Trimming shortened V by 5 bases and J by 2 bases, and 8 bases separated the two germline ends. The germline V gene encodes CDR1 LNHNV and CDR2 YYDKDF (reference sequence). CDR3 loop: CATSRENTDTQYF. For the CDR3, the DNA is TGTGCCACCAGCCGGGAGAACACAGATACGCAGTATTTT.

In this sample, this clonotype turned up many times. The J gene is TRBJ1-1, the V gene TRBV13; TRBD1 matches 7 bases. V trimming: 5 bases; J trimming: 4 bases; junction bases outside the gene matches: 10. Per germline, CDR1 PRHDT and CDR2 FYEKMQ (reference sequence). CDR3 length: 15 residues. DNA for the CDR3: TGTGCCAGCAGCCCAGGGGGGGCGTTGAGCACTGAAGCTTTCTTT. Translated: CASSPGGALSTEAFF.

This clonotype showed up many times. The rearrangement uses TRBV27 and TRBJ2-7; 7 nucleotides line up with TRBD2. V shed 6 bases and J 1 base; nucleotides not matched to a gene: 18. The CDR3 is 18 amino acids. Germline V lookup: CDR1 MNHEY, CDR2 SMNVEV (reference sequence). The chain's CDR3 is CASSAEPPAGPLSYEQYF. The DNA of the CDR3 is TGTGCCAGCAGCGCCGAGCCGCCAGCGGGACCCCTGTCCTACGAGCAGTACTTC.

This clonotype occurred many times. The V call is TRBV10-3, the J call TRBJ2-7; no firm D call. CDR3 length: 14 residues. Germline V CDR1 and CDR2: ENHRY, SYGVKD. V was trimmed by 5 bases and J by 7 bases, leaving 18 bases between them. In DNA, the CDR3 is TGTGCCATCAGTCAGACCCAGGTCGCGCAAGAGCAGTACTTC. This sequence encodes CAISQTQVAQEQYF.